These 16 T cell receptor beta chains were sequenced from one sample in a study of OX40 agonist ivuxolimab in advanced cancers. The method was immunoSEQ multiplex PCR; TCRdb's version includes in-frame clones alone and lacks a portion of them. The sample contains about 50,000 clones, approximately 85% of which appear only once. This specimen consisted of CD4+ or CD8+ T cells sorted from blood, obtained in a trial of the OX40 agonist ivuxolimab. The receptors derive from an adult with an advanced solid tumor such as melanoma, head and neck, liver or kidney cancer.

J is TRBJ2-1 and V is TRBV19; D is undetermined. Trimming left V 0 bases short and J 5 bases short, with 8 bases between. Germline CDR1 LNHDA, CDR2 SQIVND (reference sequence). The CDR3 loop spans 14 amino acids. CDR3 sequence reads: CASSIDSQDNEQFF. DNA of the CDR3: TGTGCCAGTAGTATAGATAGCCAGGACAATGAGCAGTTCTTC.

This rearrangement joins TRBV30 to TRBJ1-4; tentative D call: TRBD1 (5 bases). V gave up 3 bases and J gave up 14 bases, with 16 bases separating them. CDR1 is GTSNPN, CDR2 SVGIG, per germline (reference sequence). CDR3 size: 12 residues. This CDR3 reads CAWSARGESLFF. Here the CDR3 DNA reads TGTGCCTGGAGCGCAAGAGGGGAGTCCCTGTTTTTT.

The CDR3 nucleotides are TGTGCCAGCAGCCCAAGTACGTGGGACAGCACCTATGGCTACACCTTC. This codes for CASSPSTWDSTYGYTF. The genes are TRBV7-3 and TRBJ1-2; 7 bases are shared with TRBD1. Germline V gene lookup returns CDR1 SGHTA and CDR2 FQGTGA. The ends lost 5 bases at V and 4 bases at J; junction bases unmatched: 13. The CDR3 loop spans 16 amino acids.

V is TRBV7-6 and J is TRBJ2-7, with D tentatively TRBD1 (6 bases). The CDR3 has 14 amino acids. Germline loops: CDR1 SGHVS, CDR2 FNYEAQ. The V end lost 5 bases, the J end lost 0 bases, and 11 bases lay between the germline ends. DNA for the CDR3: TGTGCCAGCAGCGAGCTGACAGGCTCCTACGAGCAGTACTTC. Its protein product is CASSELTGSYEQYF.

This sequence joins TRBV6-6 and TRBJ2-7; no clear D. The CDR3 is made up of 8 amino acids. V was shortened by 6 bases and J by 6 bases, with 0 bases between the two germline ends. Germline CDR1 and CDR2: MNHNY and SVGAGI (reference sequence). CDR3 DNA sequence: TGTGCCAGCAGCGAGCAGTACTTC. It translates to CASSEQYF.

V is TRBV7-9 and J is TRBJ2-1; D assignment may be TRBD1 or TRBD2 (6 bases each). This CDR3 has 19 amino acids. CDR1 and CDR2 (germline): SEHNR, FQNEAQ (reference sequence). Trimming shortened V by 0 bases and J by 1 base, and 19 bases separated the two germline ends. For the CDR3, the DNA is TGTGCCAGCAGCTTAGCGGCAGGGCGGGAAAGGGGGTCCTACAATGAGCAGTTCTTC. Protein product: CASSLAAGRERGSYNEQFF.

The chain links TRBV11-2 to TRBJ2-5; 7 bases agree with TRBD1. Germline assignment: CDR1 SGHAT and CDR2 FQNNGV. This CDR3 is built from 15 residues. V shed 4 bases and J 2 bases; nucleotides not matched to a gene: 7. The DNA for the CDR3 is TGTGCCAGCAGCTGGGGGTCAGGGGGTCAAGAGACCCAGTACTTC. Protein: CASSWGSGGQETQYF. The full variable domain, rest sourced from reference TRBV11-2 and TRBJ2-5, is EAGVAQSPRYKIIEKRQSVAFWCNPISGHATLYWYQQILGQGPKLLIQFQNNGVVDDSQLPKDRFSAERLKGVDSTLKIQPAKLEDSAVYLCASSWGSGGQETQYFGPGTRLLVL.

This clone has more than one count but fewer than ten. J is TRBJ1-5 and V is TRBV25-1; D uncertain. The CDR3 sequence is 13 residues long. Germline V gene lookup returns CDR1 MGHDK and CDR2 SYGVNS. Trimming stripped 1 base from V and 5 bases from J, with 6 bases between. In nucleotides, the CDR3 is TGTGCCAGCAGTGAATCAGGTTATCAGCCCCAGCATTTT. Encoded protein: CASSESGYQPQHF.

The chain is built from TRBV30 and TRBJ1-3, with D perhaps TRBD1 (5 bases). Trimming removed 5 bases at V and 1 base at J, with 12 bases between. Looked up from germline, CDR1 is GTSNPN and CDR2 is SVGIG (reference sequence). The CDR3 has 14 amino acids. The CDR3 DNA follows: TGTGCCTGGGGGAGGGGACCGTCTGGAAACACCATATATTTT. Translating gives CAWGRGPSGNTIYF.

The chain couples TRBV30 to TRBJ1-3, with a tentative D call TRBD1 (5 bases). This CDR3 comprises 16 residues. The V gene lost 0 bases and the J gene lost 2 bases, with 14 bases spanning the gap. The germline V gene has CDR1 GTSNPN and CDR2 SVGIG (reference sequence). The CDR3 sequence is CAWSVLLGGAGNTIYF. CDR3 DNA: TGTGCCTGGAGTGTACTTCTCGGGGGGGCTGGAAACACCATATATTTT.

The chain combines TRBV18 with TRBJ1-3; tentative D call: TRBD1 (5 bases). This CDR3 contains 14 residues. V was clipped by 2 bases and J by 7 bases, with 12 bases between them. CDR1 is KGHSH, CDR2 LQKENI, per germline. Here the CDR3 DNA reads TGTGCCAGCTCACCAGGGGCCAGTGGGAACACCATATATTTT. This sequence encodes CASSPGASGNTIYF.

The V and J genes are TRBV2 and TRBJ2-1, with D perhaps TRBD2 (6 bases). The V end lost 7 bases, the J end lost 8 bases, and 18 bases lay between the germline ends. Per germline, CDR1 SNHLY and CDR2 FYNNEI. The CDR3 loop spans 14 amino acids. CDR3 loop: CASKQVAVLDEQFF. CDR3 in DNA: TGTGCCAGCAAACAAGTAGCGGTTTTGGATGAGCAGTTCTTC.

The chain has TRBV5-1 and TRBJ2-1, with TRBD2 identical over 13 bases. J was trimmed by 7 bases and V by 2 bases; bases with no gene match: 6. CDR1 SGHRS and CDR2 YFSETQ come from the germline V gene. CDR3 length: 16 amino acids. CDR3: CASSFRLAGGMNEQFF. CDR3 DNA: TGCGCCAGCAGCTTCAGACTAGCGGGAGGAATGAATGAGCAGTTCTTC.

This chain joins TRBV28 and TRBJ1-5; D possibly corresponds to TRBD1 (6 bases). Between the trimmed V and J ends, which lost 5 bases and 1 base, there was a span of 15 bases. Germline CDR1 is MDHEN and CDR2 is SYDVKM. This CDR3 comprises 16 residues. In DNA, the CDR3 is TGTGCCAGCAGTGGCTTGGGACACAGGAGCAATCAGCCCCAGCATTTT. It translates to CASSGLGHRSNQPQHF. The full variable domain, its missing parts supplied by reference TRBV28 and TRBJ1-5, is DVKVTQSSRYLVKRTGEKVFLECVQDMDHENMFWYRQDPGLGLRLIYFSYDVKMKEKGDIPEGYSVSREKKERFSLILESASTNQTSMYLCASSGLGHRSNQPQHFGDGTRLSIL.

The genes are TRBV6-5 and TRBJ2-3, with 9 positions matching TRBD2. Germline V gene sequence: CDR1 MNHEY, CDR2 SVGAGI. With V trimmed by 6 bases and J by 5 bases, 9 bases remained unmatched. The CDR3 sequence is 15 residues long. CDR3 sequence reads: CASSRLAGGLDTQYF. In nucleotides, the CDR3 is TGTGCCAGCAGCCGTCTGGCGGGGGGGCTAGATACGCAGTATTTT.

This rearrangement joins TRBV5-5 to TRBJ2-3; 7 nucleotides match TRBD2. Unmatched junction bases numbered 1, after V lost 2 bases and J lost 4 bases. The CDR3 is made up of 13 amino acids. From germline, CDR1 is SGHKS and CDR2 YYEKEE (reference sequence). The CDR3 DNA reads TGTGCCAGCAGCTTTCGGGGGGCAGATACGCAGTATTTT. It encodes CASSFRGADTQYF. Complete variable domain (other parts from reference TRBV5-5 and TRBJ2-3): DAGVTQSPTHLIKTRGQQVTLRCSPISGHKSVSWYQQVLGQGPQFIFQYYEKEERGRGNFPDRFSARQFPNYSSELNVNALLLGDSALYLCASSFRGADTQYFGPGTRLTVL.